Listed below are T cell receptor beta chains from one sample, sequenced in a study of blood T cell repertoires in COVID-19. The data were produced by immunoSEQ multiplex PCR, yet TCRdb's version contains in-frame clones alone and is incomplete. The sample includes roughly 300,000 clones, about four fifths of them seen just once. Sequenced sample: peripheral blood. The receptors derive from a woman aged 45-60 years who had recovered from COVID-19. CDR3s include the opening cysteine and the closing phenylalanine or tryptophan. The order of the fields is CDR3 length, V gene, CDR3 protein.

len: 15
v_gene: TRBV2
CDR3aa: CASSKTGTYGEKLFF

len: 13
v_gene: TRBV27
CDR3aa: CASSVDSYTEAFF

len: 11
v_gene: TRBV6-5
CDR3aa: CASSPSSSYTF

len: 15
v_gene: TRBV5-6
CDR3aa: CASSLARTGNEKLFF

len: 18
v_gene: TRBV4-3
CDR3aa: CASSQDLVKGAGANVLTF

len: 17
v_gene: TRBV11-3
CDR3aa: CASSPAPGTGEVIAQYF

len: 15
v_gene: TRBV6-5
CDR3aa: CASSFRPGQFYEQYF

len: 16
v_gene: TRBV19
CDR3aa: CASSPRQGHGNQPQHF

len: 13
v_gene: TRBV19
CDR3aa: CASSTYLVTEQFF

len: 15
v_gene: TRBV19
CDR3aa: CASSTLAGQHYEQYF

len: 14
v_gene: TRBV27
CDR3aa: CASSTGQGVEKLFF

len: 17
v_gene: TRBV14
CDR3aa: CASSPQPGVYWNTEAFF

len: 15
v_gene: TRBV7-2
CDR3aa: CASSQSRGEFYGYTF

len: 12
v_gene: TRBV5-6
CDR3aa: CASSTLGSTQYF

len: 19
v_gene: TRBV19
CDR3aa: CASRRRGASPTPSNQPQHF

len: 16
v_gene: TRBV5-1
CDR3aa: CASRRMGSGVPYEQYF

len: 13
v_gene: TRBV3-1/TRBV3-2
CDR3aa: CASTLGGSETQYF

len: 13
v_gene: TRBV19
CDR3aa: CASSIRPGGSQYF

len: 16
v_gene: TRBV4-3
CDR3aa: CASSQDTRQGTYEQYF

len: 15
v_gene: TRBV2
CDR3aa: CASSEALRGNYGYTF

len: 15
v_gene: TRBV15
CDR3aa: CATSLGTSGIYKQFF

len: 17
v_gene: TRBV2
CDR3aa: CASSQNRLAVSPDTQYF

len: 13
v_gene: TRBV2
CDR3aa: CASTDIGANVLTF